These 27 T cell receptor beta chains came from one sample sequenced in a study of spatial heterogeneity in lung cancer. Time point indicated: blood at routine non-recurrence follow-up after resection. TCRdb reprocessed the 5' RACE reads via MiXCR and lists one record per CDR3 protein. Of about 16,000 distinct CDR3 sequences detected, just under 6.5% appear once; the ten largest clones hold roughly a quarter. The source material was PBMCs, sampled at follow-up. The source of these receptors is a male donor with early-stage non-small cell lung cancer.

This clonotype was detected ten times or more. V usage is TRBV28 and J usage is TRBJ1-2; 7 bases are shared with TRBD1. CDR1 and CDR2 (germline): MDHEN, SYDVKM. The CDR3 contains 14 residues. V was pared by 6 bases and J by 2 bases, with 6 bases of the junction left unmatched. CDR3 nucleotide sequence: TGTGCCAGCAGCCCCGGACAGGCCAACTATGGCTACACCTTC. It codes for CASSPGQANYGYTF.

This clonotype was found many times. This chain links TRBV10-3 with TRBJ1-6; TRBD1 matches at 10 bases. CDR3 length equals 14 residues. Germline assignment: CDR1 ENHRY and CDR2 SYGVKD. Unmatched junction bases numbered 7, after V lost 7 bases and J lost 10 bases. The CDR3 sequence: CAITDRGPGSPLHF. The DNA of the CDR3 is TGTGCCATCACCGACAGGGGGCCGGGGTCACCCCTCCACTTT.

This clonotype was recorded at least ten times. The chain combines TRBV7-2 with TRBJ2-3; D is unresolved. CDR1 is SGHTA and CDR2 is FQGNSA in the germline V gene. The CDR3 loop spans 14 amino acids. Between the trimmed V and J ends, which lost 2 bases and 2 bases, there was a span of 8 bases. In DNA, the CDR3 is TGTGCCAGCAGCTTAATGACTGTCACAGATACGCAGTATTTT. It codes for CASSLMTVTDTQYF.

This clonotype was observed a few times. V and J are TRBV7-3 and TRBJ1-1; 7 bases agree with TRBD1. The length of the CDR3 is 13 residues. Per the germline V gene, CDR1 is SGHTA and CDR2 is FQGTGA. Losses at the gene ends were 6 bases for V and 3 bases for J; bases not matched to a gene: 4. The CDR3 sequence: CASRKGGDTEAFF. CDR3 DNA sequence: TGTGCCAGCAGGAAAGGGGGCGACACTGAAGCTTTCTTT.

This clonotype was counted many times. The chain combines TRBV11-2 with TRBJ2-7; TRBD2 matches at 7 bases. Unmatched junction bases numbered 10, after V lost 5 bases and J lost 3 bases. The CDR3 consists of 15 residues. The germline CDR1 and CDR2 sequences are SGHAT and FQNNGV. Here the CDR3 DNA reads TGTGCCAGCAGCGGAAACGGCGGGGGACTCTACGAGCAGTACTTC. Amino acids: CASSGNGGGLYEQYF.

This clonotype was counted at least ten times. The CDR3 reads CASTLLETQYF. CDR3 DNA sequence: TGTGCCAGCACCCTGCTAGAGACCCAGTACTTC. The chain employs TRBV6-5 and TRBJ2-5; D gene unclear. Trimming left V 7 bases short and J 4 bases short, with 7 bases between. Germline V gene lookup returns CDR1 MNHEY and CDR2 SVGAGI. The CDR3 consists of 11 residues.

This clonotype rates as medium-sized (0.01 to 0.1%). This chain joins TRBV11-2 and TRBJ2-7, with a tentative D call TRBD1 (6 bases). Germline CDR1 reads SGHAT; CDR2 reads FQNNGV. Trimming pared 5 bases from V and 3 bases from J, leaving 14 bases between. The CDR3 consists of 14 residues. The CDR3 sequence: CASSPGTFGYEQYF. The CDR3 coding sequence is TGTGCCAGCAGCCCCGGGACATTTGGCTACGAGCAGTACTTC.

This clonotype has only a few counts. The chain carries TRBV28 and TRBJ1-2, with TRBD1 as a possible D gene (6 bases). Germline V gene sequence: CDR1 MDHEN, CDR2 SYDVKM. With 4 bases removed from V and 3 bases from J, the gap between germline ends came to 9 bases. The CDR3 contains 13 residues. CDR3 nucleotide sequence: TGTGCCAGCAGTTCCAGGGGAGACTATGGCTACACCTTC. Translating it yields CASSSRGDYGYTF.

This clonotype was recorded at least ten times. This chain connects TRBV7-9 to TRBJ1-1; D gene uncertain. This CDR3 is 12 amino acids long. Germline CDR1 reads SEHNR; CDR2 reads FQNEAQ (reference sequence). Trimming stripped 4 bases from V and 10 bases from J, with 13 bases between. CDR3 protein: CASSSQKWGAFF. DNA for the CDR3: TGTGCCAGCAGCTCGCAAAAATGGGGAGCTTTCTTT. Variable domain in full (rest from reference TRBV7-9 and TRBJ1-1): DTGVSQNPRHKITKRGQNVTFRCDPISEHNRLYWYRQTLGQGPEFLTYFQNEAQLEKSRLLSDRFSAERPKGSFSTLEIQRTEQGDSAMYLCASSSQKWGAFFGQGTRLTVV.

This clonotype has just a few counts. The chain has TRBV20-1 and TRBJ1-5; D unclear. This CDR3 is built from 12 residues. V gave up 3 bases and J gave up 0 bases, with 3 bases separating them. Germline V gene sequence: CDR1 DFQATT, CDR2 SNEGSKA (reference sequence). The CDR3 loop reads CSASRSNQPQHF. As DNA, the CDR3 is TGCAGTGCTAGTCGTAGCAATCAGCCCCAGCATTTT.

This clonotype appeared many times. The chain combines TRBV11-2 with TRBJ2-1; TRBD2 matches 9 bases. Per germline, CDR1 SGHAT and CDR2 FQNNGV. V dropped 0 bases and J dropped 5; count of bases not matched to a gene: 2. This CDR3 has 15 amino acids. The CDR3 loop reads CASSLDRLADNEQFF. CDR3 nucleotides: TGTGCCAGCAGCTTAGATCGACTAGCGGACAATGAGCAGTTCTTC.

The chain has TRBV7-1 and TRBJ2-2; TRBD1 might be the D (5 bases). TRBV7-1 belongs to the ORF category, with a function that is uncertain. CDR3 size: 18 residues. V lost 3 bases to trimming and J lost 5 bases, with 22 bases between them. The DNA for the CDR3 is TGTGCCAGCAGCTCCCACCTTGGGGCGGCCTTAGGGACCGGGGAGCTGTTTTTT. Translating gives CASSSHLGAALGTGELFF.

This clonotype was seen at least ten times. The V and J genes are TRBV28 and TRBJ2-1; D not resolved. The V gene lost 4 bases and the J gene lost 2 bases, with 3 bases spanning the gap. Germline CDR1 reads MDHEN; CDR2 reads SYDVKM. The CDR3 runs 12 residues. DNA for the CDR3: TGTGCCAGCAGTTCGGCCTACAATGAGCAGTTCTTC. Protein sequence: CASSSAYNEQFF.

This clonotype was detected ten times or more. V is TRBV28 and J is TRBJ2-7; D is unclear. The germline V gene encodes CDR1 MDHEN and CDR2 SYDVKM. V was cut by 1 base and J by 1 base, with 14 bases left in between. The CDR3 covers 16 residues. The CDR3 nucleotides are TGTGCCAGCAGTTTATACCGAACTCCCCTTTCCTACGAGCAGTACTTC. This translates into CASSLYRTPLSYEQYF. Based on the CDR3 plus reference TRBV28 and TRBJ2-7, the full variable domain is DVKVTQSSRYLVKRTGEKVFLECVQDMDHENMFWYRQDPGLGLRLIYFSYDVKMKEKGDIPEGYSVSREKKERFSLILESASTNQTSMYLCASSLYRTPLSYEQYFGPGTRLTVT.

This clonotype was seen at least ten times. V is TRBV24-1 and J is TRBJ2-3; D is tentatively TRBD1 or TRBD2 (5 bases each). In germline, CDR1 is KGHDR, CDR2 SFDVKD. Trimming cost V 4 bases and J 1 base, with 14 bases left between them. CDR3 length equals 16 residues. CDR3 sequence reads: CATSDDRGLGTDTQYF. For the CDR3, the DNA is TGTGCCACCAGTGACGACCGGGGCCTGGGCACAGATACGCAGTATTTT.

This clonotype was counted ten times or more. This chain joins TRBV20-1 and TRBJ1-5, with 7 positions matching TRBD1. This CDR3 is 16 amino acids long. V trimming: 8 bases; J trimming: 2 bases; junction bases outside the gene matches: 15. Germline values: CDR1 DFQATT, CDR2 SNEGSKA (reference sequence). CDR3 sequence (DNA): TGCAGTACCAGGATTGGGACAGATTTTGGCAATCAGCCCCAGCATTTT. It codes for CSTRIGTDFGNQPQHF.

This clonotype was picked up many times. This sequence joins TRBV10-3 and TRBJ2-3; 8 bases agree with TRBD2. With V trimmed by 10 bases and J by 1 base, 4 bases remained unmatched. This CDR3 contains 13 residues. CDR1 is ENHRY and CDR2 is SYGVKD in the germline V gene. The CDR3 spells CATKAGGTDTQYF. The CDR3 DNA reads TGTGCCACAAAAGCGGGGGGCACAGATACGCAGTATTTT.

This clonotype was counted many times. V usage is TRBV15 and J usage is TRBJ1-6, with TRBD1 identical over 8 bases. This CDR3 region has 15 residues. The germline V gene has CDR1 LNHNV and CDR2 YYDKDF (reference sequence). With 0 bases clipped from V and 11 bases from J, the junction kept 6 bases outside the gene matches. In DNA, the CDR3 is TGTGCCACCAGCAGAGATCGTACAGGGGGGGCACCCCTCCACTTT. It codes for CATSRDRTGGAPLHF. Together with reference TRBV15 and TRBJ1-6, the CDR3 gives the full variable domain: DAMVIQNPRYQVTQFGKPVTLSCSQTLNHNVMYWYQQKSSQAPKLLFHYYDKDFNNEADTPDNFQSRRPNTSFCFLDIRSPGLGDTAMYLCATSRDRTGGAPLHFGNGTRLTVT.

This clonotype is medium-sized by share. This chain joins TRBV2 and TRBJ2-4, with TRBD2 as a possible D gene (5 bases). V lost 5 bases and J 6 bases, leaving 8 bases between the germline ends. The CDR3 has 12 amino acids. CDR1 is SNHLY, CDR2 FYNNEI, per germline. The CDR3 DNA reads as TGTGCCAGCAGTTTGGACTCAAACATTCAGTACTTC. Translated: CASSLDSNIQYF.

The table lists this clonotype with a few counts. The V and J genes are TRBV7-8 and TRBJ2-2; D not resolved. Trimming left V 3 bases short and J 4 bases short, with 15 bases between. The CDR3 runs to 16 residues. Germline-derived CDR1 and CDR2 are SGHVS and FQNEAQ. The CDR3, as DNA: TGTGCCAGCAGCTTTCTTCCTTCGGTTGGCACCGGGGAGCTGTTTTTT. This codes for CASSFLPSVGTGELFF.

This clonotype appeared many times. The CDR3 DNA follows: TGTGCCAGCAGCTCCCCGTCCCATACGGGGCGGGAGGGCTCCTACAATGAGCAGTTCTTC. Protein sequence: CASSSPSHTGREGSYNEQFF. This chain joins TRBV9 and TRBJ2-1; 9 bases are shared with TRBD2. CDR1 and CDR2 (germline): SGDLS, YYNGEE. The CDR3 length is 20 residues. V was pared by 4 bases and J by 0 bases, with 17 bases of the junction left unmatched.

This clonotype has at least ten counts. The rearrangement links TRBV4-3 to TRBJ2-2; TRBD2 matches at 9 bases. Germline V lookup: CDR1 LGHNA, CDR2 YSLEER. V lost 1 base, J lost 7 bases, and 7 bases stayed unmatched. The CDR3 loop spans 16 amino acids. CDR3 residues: CASSQGLAGRNGELFF. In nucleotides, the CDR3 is TGCGCCAGCAGCCAAGGCCTAGCGGGGAGGAACGGGGAGCTGTTTTTT.

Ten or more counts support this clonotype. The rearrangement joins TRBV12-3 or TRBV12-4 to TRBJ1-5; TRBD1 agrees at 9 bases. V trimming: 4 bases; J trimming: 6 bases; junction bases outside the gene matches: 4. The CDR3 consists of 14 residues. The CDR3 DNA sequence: TGTGCCAGCAGTTATACAGGGGGCGGTCAGCCCCAGCATTTT. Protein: CASSYTGGGQPQHF.

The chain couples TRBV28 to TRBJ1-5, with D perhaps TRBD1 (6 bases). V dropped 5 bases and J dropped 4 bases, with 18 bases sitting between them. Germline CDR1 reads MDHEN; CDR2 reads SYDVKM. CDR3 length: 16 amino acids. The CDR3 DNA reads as TGTGCCAGCAGTGCCCAGGGGTGGGGCCTTAATCAGCCCCAGCATTTT. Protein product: CASSAQGWGLNQPQHF.

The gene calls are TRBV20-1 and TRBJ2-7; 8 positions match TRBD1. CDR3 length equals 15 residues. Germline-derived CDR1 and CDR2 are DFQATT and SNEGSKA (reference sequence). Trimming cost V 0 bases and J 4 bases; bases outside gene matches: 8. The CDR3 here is CSARDSRTGKYEQYF. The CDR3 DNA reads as TGCAGTGCTAGAGATTCTCGGACAGGGAAATACGAGCAGTACTTC.

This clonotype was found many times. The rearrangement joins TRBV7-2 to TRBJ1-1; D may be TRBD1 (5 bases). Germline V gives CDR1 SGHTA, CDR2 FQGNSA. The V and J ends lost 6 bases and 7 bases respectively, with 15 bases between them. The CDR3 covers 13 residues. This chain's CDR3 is CASRWSGTGEAFF. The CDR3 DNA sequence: TGTGCCAGCAGGTGGTCTGGAACAGGTGAAGCTTTCTTT.

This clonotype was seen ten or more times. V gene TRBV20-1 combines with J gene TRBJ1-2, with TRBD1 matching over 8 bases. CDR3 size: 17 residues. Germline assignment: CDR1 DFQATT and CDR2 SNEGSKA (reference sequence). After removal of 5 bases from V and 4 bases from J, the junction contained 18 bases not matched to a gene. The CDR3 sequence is CSAEEPGQAFQPYGYTF. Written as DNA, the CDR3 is TGCAGTGCTGAAGAGCCGGGACAGGCCTTCCAACCCTATGGCTACACCTTC.